This entry features one T cell receptor (beta chain) sequence. The antigen remains undetermined. Reverse transcription of extracted RNA yielded cDNA, which provided the sequencing template. Assay: immunoSEQ multiplex PCR; the TCRdb copy retains only in-frame clones and omits some. The table includes 30,000 to 35,000 clones, around 60% detected once. The CDR3 is 15 residues long. J lost 4 bases, V lost 4 bases, and 9 bases had no gene match. Germline-derived CDR1 and CDR2 are GTSNPN and SVGIG (reference sequence). This sample is drawn from a study of CD8+ T cells in alopecia areata. Broader study findings: Normal skin's resident alphabeta T cells are sequenced alongside lesional scalp T cells. Alopecia totalis/universalis scalp especially showed more expanded CD8+ clones than normal scalp.

Alopecia areata patients provided lesional scalp punch biopsies and peripheral blood, both collected for the study. Sorting of PBMCs yielded the CD4+ and CD8+ T cells. The clonotype was recovered from a human donor with alopecia areata. Sequenced material: NKG2D-high CD8+ T cells sorted from blood. The chain joins TRBV30 to TRBJ2-3; 9 bases line up with TRBD1. The CDR3 DNA reads as TGTGCCTGGATGCGGACAGGGGAATGGGCAGATACGCAGTATTTT. Translated: CAWMRTGEWADTQYF.